This T cell receptor beta chain originates from a study of CD8+ T cells in alopecia areata. Treatment meaning: oral pan-JAK inhibitor, 5-10 mg twice daily. Sorted populations comprised CD4+ and CD8+ T cells obtained from PBMCs. This clone was detected only a few times. Extracted from the samples, RNA was reverse transcribed into cDNA to serve as the sequencing template. Assay used: immunoSEQ multiplex PCR; TCRdb lists only in-frame clones, some missing. The table has roughly 280,000 clones, around three fifths seen once. Germline loops: CDR1 ENHRY, CDR2 SYGVKD. This CDR3 has 18 residues. V dropped 2 bases and J dropped 0; count of bases not matched to a gene: 8.

Sample: CD4+ T cells sorted from blood, taken around week 54, from a patient treated with tofacitinib. The clonotype was recovered from a human donor with alopecia areata. V gene TRBV10-3 combines with J gene TRBJ2-1; 9 bases are shared with TRBD2. The CDR3 region is CAISESSGGAGSYNEQFF. CDR3 nucleotide sequence: TGTGCCATCAGTGAGAGTAGCGGGGGAGCGGGCTCCTACAATGAGCAGTTCTTC.